A single sample gave rise to the 25 T cell receptor beta chains below, sequenced in a study of CD8+CD57+ T cells in acquired aplastic anemia. Genomic DNA, serving as template, underwent TCR beta VDJ and CDR3 profiling. TCRdb analysed the reads with MiXCR anew, one entry per CDR3 protein. Of 150,000 to 200,000 distinct CDR3 sequences in the sample, under 55% were seen once. The sequenced material came from sorted CD4+, CD8+, or CD8+CD57+ T cells (not recorded which) from PBMCs. The receptors were sampled from a human donor in good health.

Within the sample, this clonotype is medium-sized (0.01 to 0.1%). The J gene is TRBJ2-3, the V gene TRBV10-3; TRBD2 agrees at 8 bases. From germline, CDR1 is ENHRY and CDR2 SYGVKD. CDR3 length equals 14 residues. Trimming took 5 bases from V and 2 from J; bases not matched to a gene: 3. Here the CDR3 reads CAISPAGVTDTQYF. The CDR3, as DNA: TGTGCCATCAGTCCAGCGGGAGTCACAGATACGCAGTATTTT.

This clonotype was detected once. The rearrangement joins TRBV12-3 or TRBV12-4 to TRBJ2-1; D is undetermined. The CDR3 is made up of 15 amino acids. Trimming shortened V by 7 bases and J by 5 bases, and 18 bases separated the two germline ends. The CDR3 loop reads CASTAPPRIDNEQFF. As DNA, the CDR3 is TGTGCCAGCACCGCACCGCCGCGCATCGACAATGAGCAGTTCTTC.

This clonotype was picked up many times. V is TRBV6-1 and J is TRBJ2-7; 9 bases are shared with TRBD1. Germline loops: CDR1 MNHNS, CDR2 SASEGT. The ends lost 7 bases at V and 3 bases at J; junction bases unmatched: 13. This CDR3 is 16 amino acids long. In DNA, the CDR3 is TGTGCCAGCATCAACCGGGACAGGGTATCCCACTACGAGCAGTACTTC. Translated: CASINRDRVSHYEQYF.

This clonotype was seen ten or more times. This chain uses TRBV24-1 with TRBJ2-1; maybe TRBD2 (6 bases). The CDR3 runs 13 residues. The V end lost 4 bases, the J end lost 10 bases, and 13 bases lay between the germline ends. Germline V lookup: CDR1 KGHDR, CDR2 SFDVKD. CDR3 protein: CATSDLTRGEQFF. In DNA form, the CDR3 reads TGTGCCACCAGTGACCTCACCCGGGGGGAGCAGTTCTTC.

V usage is TRBV20-1 and J usage is TRBJ2-7, with D maybe TRBD2 (7 bases). This CDR3 contains 14 residues. Germline loops: CDR1 DFQATT, CDR2 SNEGSKA (reference sequence). Trimming took off 6 bases at V and 4 bases at J, with 19 bases between the two ends. The CDR3 DNA sequence: TGCAGTGCCAAGGGGGGGATAGGAGCTTACGAGCAGTACTTC. It encodes CSAKGGIGAYEQYF.

This clonotype was counted ten times or more. The chain couples TRBV25-1 to TRBJ2-4, with 7 nucleotides matching TRBD1. Per germline, CDR1 MGHDK and CDR2 SYGVNS. The CDR3 consists of 13 residues. V shed 3 bases, J shed 15 bases, and the junction held 11 bases outside the gene matches. CDR3 sequence (DNA): TGTGCCAGCAGTGACGACAGGGCCTTCGGCTGGTACTTC. Translation gives CASSDDRAFGWYF.

This clonotype was observed a few times. This sequence joins TRBV10-3 and TRBJ2-2; 9 bases are shared with TRBD2. Germline CDR1 ENHRY, CDR2 SYGVKD. Trimming at V came to 11 bases and at J to 8 bases, leaving 15 bases not matched to a gene. This CDR3 is built from 15 residues. In DNA form, the CDR3 reads TGTGCCGCGGGGGGGACGGCCCTGAGGTCGGGGGAGCTGTTTTTT. Translation: CAAGGTALRSGELFF.

The chain employs TRBV7-9 and TRBJ2-2; no definite D call. The CDR3 is 13 amino acids. Germline lookup yields CDR1 SEHNR and CDR2 FQNEAQ (reference sequence). V was shortened by 2 bases and J by 6 bases, with 7 bases between the two germline ends. CDR3 sequence reads: CASSLILPGELFF. CDR3 coding DNA: TGTGCCAGCAGCTTAATACTACCCGGGGAGCTGTTTTTT.

The V and J genes are TRBV19 and TRBJ2-7; D ambiguous. Trimming removed 1 base from V and 3 bases from J, with 7 bases in between. There are 13 residues in the CDR3. Germline V gene data show CDR1 as LNHDA and CDR2 as SQIVND (reference sequence). This CDR3 is CASSIGSSYEQYF. CDR3 coding DNA: TGTGCCAGTAGTATAGGTAGCAGCTACGAGCAGTACTTC.

The rearrangement joins TRBV30 to TRBJ2-4, with a tentative D call TRBD2 (5 bases). Per the germline V gene, CDR1 is GTSNPN and CDR2 is SVGIG (reference sequence). This CDR3 spans 17 amino acids. Trimming pared 0 bases from V and 0 bases from J, leaving 15 bases between. This chain's CDR3 is CAWSVTRTQGAKNIQYF. CDR3 nucleotide sequence: TGTGCCTGGAGTGTAACGAGGACTCAAGGAGCCAAAAACATTCAGTACTTC.

This clonotype was seen just once. The chain couples TRBV29-1 to TRBJ2-7; D is unresolved. The CDR3 has 10 amino acids. CDR1 and CDR2 from the germline V gene are SQVTM and ANQGSEA. V shed 7 bases and J shed 2 bases, with 6 bases lying between them. This chain's CDR3 is CSGPPYEQYF. The CDR3 DNA reads TGCAGCGGGCCCCCCTACGAGCAGTACTTC.

This clonotype was counted many times. V and J are TRBV5-8 and TRBJ1-5; tentatively, D is TRBD1 (6 bases). CDR3 length: 16 amino acids. V was trimmed by 4 bases and J by 3 bases, leaving 17 bases between them. Germline CDR1 is SGHTS and CDR2 is YDEGEE. This chain's CDR3 is CASSTGFQGTNQPQHF. The CDR3 nucleotides are TGTGCCAGCAGCACGGGATTCCAGGGGACCAATCAGCCCCAGCATTTT.

The chain is built from TRBV2 and TRBJ1-5; D perhaps matches TRBD1 (6 bases). This CDR3 spans 13 amino acids. V shed 6 bases and J shed 9 bases, with 15 bases lying between them. Germline CDR1 and CDR2: SNHLY and FYNNEI. CDR3 nucleotides: TGTGCCAGCAGCGCCTACCTAGGGGGGCCCCAGCATTTT. Its protein product is CASSAYLGGPQHF.

This clonotype was counted at least ten times. This chain links TRBV5-1 with TRBJ2-5, with 8 positions matching TRBD1. The J segment lost 5 bases and the V segment lost 4 bases, leaving 7 bases of the junction unmatched. Germline values: CDR1 SGHRS, CDR2 YFSETQ. The CDR3 runs 14 residues. CDR3 sequence reads: CASSPATGDETQYF. The CDR3 DNA reads as TGCGCCAGCAGCCCGGCGACAGGGGACGAGACCCAGTACTTC. The whole variable domain, remainder taken from reference TRBV5-1 and TRBJ2-5, is KAGVTQTPRYLIKTRGQQVTLSCSPISGHRSVSWYQQTPGQGLQFLFEYFSETQRNKGNFPGRFSGRQFSNSRSEMNVSTLELGDSALYLCASSPATGDETQYFGPGTRLLVL.

This clonotype was seen a few times. This chain connects TRBV5-1 to TRBJ1-1; D might be TRBD1 (6 bases). Deletions cut 3 bases from V and 2 bases from J, with 17 bases between. Germline V gene sequence: CDR1 SGHRS, CDR2 YFSETQ. The CDR3 runs to 16 residues. In DNA form, the CDR3 reads TGCGCCAGCAGCTCTCCAGGGGAGCGCTTAAACACTGAAGCTTTCTTT. Amino acids: CASSSPGERLNTEAFF.

This clonotype was seen repeatedly, ten times or more. The chain has TRBV7-8 and TRBJ2-7; D not resolved. The V gene lost 4 bases and the J gene lost 1 base, with 14 bases spanning the gap. Germline lookup yields CDR1 SGHVS and CDR2 FQNEAQ. The CDR3 has 15 amino acids. The CDR3 protein is CASSSTVRASYEQYF. CDR3 nucleotides: TGTGCCAGCAGCTCTACCGTAAGGGCTTCCTACGAGCAGTACTTC.

Many counts were recorded for this clonotype. This rearrangement joins TRBV24-1 to TRBJ1-1; 7 bases line up with TRBD1. Trimming took 7 bases from V and 1 from J; bases not matched to a gene: 8. Looked up from germline, CDR1 is KGHDR and CDR2 is SFDVKD. The CDR3 spans 15 residues. The CDR3, as DNA: TGTGCCACCAGGGGAGGGGGCATATCGAACACTGAAGCTTTCTTT. Its translation: CATRGGGISNTEAFF.

This clonotype has only a few counts. The rearrangement uses TRBV10-3 and TRBJ1-2, with 8 bases aligning to TRBD1. Trimming took 5 bases from V and 6 from J; bases not matched to a gene: 11. This CDR3 comprises 15 residues. From germline, CDR1 is ENHRY and CDR2 SYGVKD. CDR3 in amino acids: CAISHSPGQVDGYTF. DNA of the CDR3: TGTGCCATCAGTCACTCACCGGGACAGGTGGATGGCTACACCTTC.

This chain connects TRBV29-1 to TRBJ2-3; TRBD2 matches 15 bases. CDR1 and CDR2 (germline): SQVTM, ANQGSEA. CDR3 length equals 14 residues. Trimming removed 8 bases from V and 5 bases from J; junction bases left unmatched: 5. CDR3 sequence (DNA): TGCAGCACTCCGGGACTAGCGGGAGGAGATACGCAGTATTTT. This gives the protein CSTPGLAGGDTQYF.

The genes are TRBV20-1 and TRBJ1-2; D remains ambiguous. V gave up 6 bases and J gave up 1 base, with 12 bases separating them. The CDR3 contains 13 residues. The V gene's germline CDR1 is DFQATT and CDR2 SNEGSKA (reference sequence). CDR3 amino acids: CSADPYNNYGYTF. The CDR3 DNA reads TGCAGTGCGGACCCGTACAATAACTATGGCTACACCTTC.

This clonotype was counted at least ten times. V gene TRBV9 combines with J gene TRBJ1-2; the D is unclear. Between the trimmed V and J ends, which lost 0 bases and 4 bases, there was a span of 13 bases. The CDR3 consists of 15 residues. Germline V CDR1 and CDR2: SGDLS, YYNGEE. This CDR3 reads CASSVARVATYGYTF. CDR3 DNA sequence: TGTGCCAGCAGCGTAGCTCGTGTAGCTACCTATGGCTACACCTTC. Looking up the rest from reference TRBV9 and TRBJ1-2 gives the full variable domain: DSGVTQTPKHLITATGQRVTLRCSPRSGDLSVYWYQQSLDQGLQFLIQYYNGEERAKGNILERFSAQQFPDLHSELNLSSLELGDSALYFCASSVARVATYGYTFGSGTRLTVV.

This clonotype was counted at least ten times. The chain has TRBV7-3 and TRBJ2-3; 7 bases map to TRBD1. This CDR3 has 15 residues. V dropped 1 base and J dropped 6; count of bases not matched to a gene: 7. Germline V CDR1 and CDR2: SGHTA, FQGTGA. The CDR3 is CASSLIPGTVDTQYF. The DNA for the CDR3 is TGTGCCAGCAGCTTAATCCCCGGGACAGTCGATACGCAGTATTTT. Supplemented by reference TRBV7-3 and TRBJ2-3, the full variable domain reads GAGVSQTPSNKVTEKGKYVELRCDPISGHTALYWYRQSLGQGPEFLIYFQGTGAADDSGLPNDRFFAVRPEGSVSTLKIQRTERGDSAVYLCASSLIPGTVDTQYFGPGTRLTVL.

The chain has TRBV18 and TRBJ1-4; D unclear. V lost 6 bases and J 0 bases, leaving 8 bases between the germline ends. Per germline, CDR1 KGHSH and CDR2 LQKENI. The CDR3 totals 14 residues. The CDR3 DNA follows: TGTGCCAGCTCCCTCGGCCCAACTAATGAAAAACTGTTTTTT. Protein: CASSLGPTNEKLFF.

The V call is TRBV5-1, the J call TRBJ1-1; the D gene is possibly TRBD1 (5 bases). Per germline, CDR1 SGHRS and CDR2 YFSETQ. CDR3 length: 16 amino acids. The V end was cut by 4 bases, the J end by 3 bases, with 19 bases between. The DNA of the CDR3 is TGCGCCAGCAGCCCCCCCGGCGGGGGGATCGACACTGAAGCTTTCTTT. Protein product: CASSPPGGGIDTEAFF.

This clonotype was counted at least ten times. The gene calls are TRBV29-1 and TRBJ1-1; 7 bases map to TRBD1. The germline V gene has CDR1 SQVTM and CDR2 ANQGSEA. The CDR3 contains 13 residues. V trimming: 4 bases; J trimming: 0 bases; junction bases outside the gene matches: 2. CDR3 in DNA: TGCAGCGTTGGGGGACAGATGAACACTGAAGCTTTCTTT. The encoded protein is CSVGGQMNTEAFF.